What follows describes a single T cell receptor beta chain. Its matching antigen is unknown. These data come from a study of T cell responses to AZD1222 COVID-19 vaccine. Sequenced by immunoSEQ multiplex PCR; TCRdb stores in-frame clones only, minus some. The table has around 140,000 clones, roughly nine tenths seen once. CDR3 length: 11 residues. Germline loops: CDR1 MDHEN, CDR2 SYDVKM. Trimming pared 5 bases from V and 5 bases from J, leaving 3 bases between. Study-wide points: White British people made up most donors, females outnumbered males, and clonal diversity was possibly underestimated. Variant regions that are unmutated are reportedly the target of nearly half of spike-specific TCRs. Increases in Spike-specific TCR breadth and depth were seen after two AZD1222 doses. At baseline, just a handful of AZD1222 recipients tested seropositive.

This specimen consisted of peripheral blood, obtained on day 0 of AZD1222 vaccination. The rearrangement links TRBV28 to TRBJ2-2, with D unclear. The clonotype originates from an adult in good health. Here the CDR3 DNA reads TGTGCCAGCAGTAGAACCGGGGAGCTGTTTTTT. It codes for CASSRTGELFF.